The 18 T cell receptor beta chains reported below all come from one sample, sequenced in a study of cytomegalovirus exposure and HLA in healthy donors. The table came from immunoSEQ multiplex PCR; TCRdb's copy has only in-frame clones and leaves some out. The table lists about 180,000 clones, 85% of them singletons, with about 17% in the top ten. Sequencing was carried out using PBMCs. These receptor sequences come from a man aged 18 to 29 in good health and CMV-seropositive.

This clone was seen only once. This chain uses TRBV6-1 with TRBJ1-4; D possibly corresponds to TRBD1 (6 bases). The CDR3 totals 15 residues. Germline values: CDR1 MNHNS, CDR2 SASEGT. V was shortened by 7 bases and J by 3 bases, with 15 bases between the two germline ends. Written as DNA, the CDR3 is TGTGCCAGCACCTCCCCAGGGGCGCCTAATGAAAAACTGTTTTTT. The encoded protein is CASTSPGAPNEKLFF.

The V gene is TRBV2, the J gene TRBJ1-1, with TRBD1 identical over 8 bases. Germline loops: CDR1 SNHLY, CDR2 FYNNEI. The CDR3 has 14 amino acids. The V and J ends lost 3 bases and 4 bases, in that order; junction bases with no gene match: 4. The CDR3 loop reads CASSDHRGGTEAFF. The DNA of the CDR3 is TGTGCCAGCAGTGATCACAGGGGGGGCACTGAAGCTTTCTTT.

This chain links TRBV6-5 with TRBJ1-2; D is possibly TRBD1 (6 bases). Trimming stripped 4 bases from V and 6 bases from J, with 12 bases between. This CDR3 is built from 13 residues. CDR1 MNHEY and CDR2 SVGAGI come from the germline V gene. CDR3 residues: CASSSGTLDGYTF. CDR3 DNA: TGTGCCAGCAGTTCTGGGACACTTGATGGCTACACCTTC.

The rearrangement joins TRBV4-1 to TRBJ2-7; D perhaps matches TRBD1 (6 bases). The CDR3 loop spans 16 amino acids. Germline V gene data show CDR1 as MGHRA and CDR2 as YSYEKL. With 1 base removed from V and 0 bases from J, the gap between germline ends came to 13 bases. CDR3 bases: TGCGCCAGCAGCCAAGGGCAGGGGCAGGACTCCTACGAGCAGTACTTC. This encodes CASSQGQGQDSYEQYF.

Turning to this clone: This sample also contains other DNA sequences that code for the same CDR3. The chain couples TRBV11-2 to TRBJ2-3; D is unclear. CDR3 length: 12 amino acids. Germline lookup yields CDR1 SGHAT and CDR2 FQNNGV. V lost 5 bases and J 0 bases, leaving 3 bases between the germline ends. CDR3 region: CASSPSTDTQYF. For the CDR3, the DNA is TGTGCCAGCAGCCCGAGCACAGATACGCAGTATTTT.

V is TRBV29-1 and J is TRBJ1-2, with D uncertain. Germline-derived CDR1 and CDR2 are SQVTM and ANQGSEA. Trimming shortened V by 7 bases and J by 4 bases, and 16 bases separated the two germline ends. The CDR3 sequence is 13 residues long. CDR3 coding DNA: TGCAGCGAACACCCGTTGGAGAGCTATGGCTACACCTTC. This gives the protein CSEHPLESYGYTF.

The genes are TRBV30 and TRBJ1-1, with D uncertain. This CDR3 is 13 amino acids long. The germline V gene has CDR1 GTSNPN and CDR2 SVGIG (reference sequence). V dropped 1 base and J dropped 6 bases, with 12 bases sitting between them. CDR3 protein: CAWSGDGEAEAFF. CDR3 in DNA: TGTGCCTGGAGTGGAGACGGGGAAGCTGAAGCTTTCTTT. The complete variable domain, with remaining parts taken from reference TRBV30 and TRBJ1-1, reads SQTIHQWPATLVQPVGSPLSLECTVEGTSNPNLYWYRQAAGRGLQLLFYSVGIGQISSEVPQNLSASRPQDRQFILSSKKLLLSDSGFYLCAWSGDGEAEAFFGQGTRLTVV.

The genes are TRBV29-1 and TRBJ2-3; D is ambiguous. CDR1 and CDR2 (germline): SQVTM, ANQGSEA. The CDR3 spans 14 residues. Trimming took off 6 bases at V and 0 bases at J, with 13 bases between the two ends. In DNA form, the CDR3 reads TGCAGCGTCGCTATTGCCCCTAGCACAGATACGCAGTATTTT. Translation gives CSVAIAPSTDTQYF.

The CDR3 nucleotides are TGTGCCTGGAGTGTTTTAACGACAGAAATTGATCGGCACGAGCAGTACTTC. Its translation: CAWSVLTTEIDRHEQYF. The V gene is TRBV30, the J gene TRBJ2-7, with a weak D call TRBD1 (5 bases). Germline CDR1 GTSNPN, CDR2 SVGIG (reference sequence). The CDR3 loop spans 17 amino acids. Trimming pared 0 bases from V and 5 bases from J, leaving 23 bases between.

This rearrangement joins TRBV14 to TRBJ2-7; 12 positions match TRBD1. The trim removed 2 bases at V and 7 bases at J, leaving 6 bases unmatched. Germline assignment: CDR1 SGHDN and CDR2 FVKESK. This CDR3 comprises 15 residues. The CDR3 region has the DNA TGTGCCAGCAGCCAATTGGGGACAGGGGGCTCGGAGCAGTACTTC. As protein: CASSQLGTGGSEQYF. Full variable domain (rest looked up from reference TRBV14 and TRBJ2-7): EAGVTQFPSHSVIEKGQTVTLRCDPISGHDNLYWYRRVMGKEIKFLLHFVKESKQDESGMPNNRFLAERTGGTYSTLKVQPAELEDSGVYFCASSQLGTGGSEQYFGPGTRLTVT.

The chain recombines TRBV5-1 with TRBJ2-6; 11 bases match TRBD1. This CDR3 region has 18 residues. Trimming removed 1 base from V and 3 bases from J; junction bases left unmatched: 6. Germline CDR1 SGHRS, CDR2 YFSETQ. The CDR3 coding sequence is TGCGCCAGCAGCTTGTTTGGACAGGGGGCTATTGGGGCCAACGTCCTGACTTTC. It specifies CASSLFGQGAIGANVLTF.

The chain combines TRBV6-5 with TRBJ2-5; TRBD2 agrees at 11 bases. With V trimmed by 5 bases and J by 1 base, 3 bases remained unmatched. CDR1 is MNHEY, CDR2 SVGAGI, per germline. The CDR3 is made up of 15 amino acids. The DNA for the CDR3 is TGTGCCAGCAGTGGGACTAGCGGCCTCCAAGAGACCCAGTACTTC. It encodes CASSGTSGLQETQYF.

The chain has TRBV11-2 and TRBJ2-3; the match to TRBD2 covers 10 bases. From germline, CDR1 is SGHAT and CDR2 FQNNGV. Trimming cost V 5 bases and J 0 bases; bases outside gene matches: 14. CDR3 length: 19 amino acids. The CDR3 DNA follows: TGTGCCAGCAGCCCTCCCCTAGCGGGAGTAAGATCTAGCACAGATACGCAGTATTTT. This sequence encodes CASSPPLAGVRSSTDTQYF.

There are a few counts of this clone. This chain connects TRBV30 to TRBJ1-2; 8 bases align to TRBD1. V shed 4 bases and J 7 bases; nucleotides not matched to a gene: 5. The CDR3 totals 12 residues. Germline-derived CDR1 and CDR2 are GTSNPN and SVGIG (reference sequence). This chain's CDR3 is CAWTQGAGGYTF. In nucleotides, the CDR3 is TGTGCCTGGACCCAGGGGGCGGGTGGCTACACCTTC. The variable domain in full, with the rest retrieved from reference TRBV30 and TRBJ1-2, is SQTIHQWPATLVQPVGSPLSLECTVEGTSNPNLYWYRQAAGRGLQLLFYSVGIGQISSEVPQNLSASRPQDRQFILSSKKLLLSDSGFYLCAWTQGAGGYTFGSGTRLTVV.

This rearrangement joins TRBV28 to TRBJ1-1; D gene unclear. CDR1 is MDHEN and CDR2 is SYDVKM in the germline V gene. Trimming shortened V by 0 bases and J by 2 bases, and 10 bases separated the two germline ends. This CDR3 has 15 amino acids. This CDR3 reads CASSLWEDHNTEAFF. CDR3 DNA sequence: TGTGCCAGCAGTTTATGGGAGGACCATAACACTGAAGCTTTCTTT.

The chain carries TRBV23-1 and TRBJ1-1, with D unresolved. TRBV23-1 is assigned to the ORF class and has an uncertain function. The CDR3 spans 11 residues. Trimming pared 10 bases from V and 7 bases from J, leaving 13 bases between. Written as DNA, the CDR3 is TGCGCCATCAACACGCGGTGTGAAGCTTTCTTT. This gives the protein CAINTRCEAFF.

The CDR3, as DNA: TGTGCCAGTAATCCGGGACAGGGATCGTACGAGCAGTACTTC. This codes for CASNPGQGSYEQYF. J is TRBJ2-7 and V is TRBV19, with 9 positions matching TRBD1. Looked up from germline, CDR1 is LNHDA and CDR2 is SQIVND (reference sequence). This CDR3 spans 14 amino acids. V shed 7 bases and J 4 bases; nucleotides not matched to a gene: 8.

CDR3 loop: CASSYSGGDGYTF. CDR3 bases: TGTGCCAGCAGTTACTCGGGAGGGGATGGCTACACCTTC. This chain uses TRBV6-6 with TRBJ1-2; a weak D match, TRBD1 (5 bases). Looked up from germline, CDR1 is MNHNY and CDR2 is SVGAGI (reference sequence). The CDR3 consists of 13 residues. Trimming pared 0 bases from V and 6 bases from J, leaving 8 bases between.